This T cell receptor (beta chain) was sequenced in a study of T cell repertoires in cytomegalovirus infection. The V and J ends lost 5 bases and 4 bases respectively, with 14 bases between them. The CDR3 contains 13 residues. Per germline, CDR1 DFQATT and CDR2 SNEGSKA (reference sequence). This clonotype was seen only once. No antigen is known for it. TCRdb redid the calling of the reads with MiXCR, one entry per CDR3 protein. The sample shows about 310,000 distinct CDR3 sequences, approximately 25% of them seen only once. The sequencing used cultured PBMCs, collected from culture after CMV antigen stimulation. The gene calls are TRBV20-1 and TRBJ1-1; D perhaps matches TRBD1 (5 bases). The receptor comes from a human donor in good health (CMV status not recorded). Some clones in this sample may be carry-over from other donors' samples. CDR3 amino acids: CSAEIGVGTEAFF. CDR3 coding DNA: TGCAGTGCTGAGATAGGGGTGGGCACTGAAGCTTTCTTT.